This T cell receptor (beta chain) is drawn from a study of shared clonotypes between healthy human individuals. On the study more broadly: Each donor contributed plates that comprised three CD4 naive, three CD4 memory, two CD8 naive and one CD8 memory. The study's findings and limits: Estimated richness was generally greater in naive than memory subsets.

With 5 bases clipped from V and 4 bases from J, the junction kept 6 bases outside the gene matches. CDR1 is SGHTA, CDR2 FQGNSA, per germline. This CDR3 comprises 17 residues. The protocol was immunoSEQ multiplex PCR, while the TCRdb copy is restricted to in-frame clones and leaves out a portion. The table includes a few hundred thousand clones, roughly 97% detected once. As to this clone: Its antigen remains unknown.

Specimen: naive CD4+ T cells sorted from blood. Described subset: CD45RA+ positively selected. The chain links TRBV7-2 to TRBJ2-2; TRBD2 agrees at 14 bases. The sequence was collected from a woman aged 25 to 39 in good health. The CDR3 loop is CASSPRLAGGGTGELFF. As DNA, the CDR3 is TGTGCCAGCAGCCCCCGACTAGCGGGAGGGGGCACCGGGGAGCTGTTTTTT.